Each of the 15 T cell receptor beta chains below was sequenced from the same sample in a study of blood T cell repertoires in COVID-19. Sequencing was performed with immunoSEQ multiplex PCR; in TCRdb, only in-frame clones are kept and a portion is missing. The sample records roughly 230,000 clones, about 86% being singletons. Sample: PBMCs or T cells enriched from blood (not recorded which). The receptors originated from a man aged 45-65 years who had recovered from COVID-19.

The CDR3 DNA reads as TGCGCCAGCAGCTGGGGTCTAGCGGGAGGGCTCCGTTCCTACGAGCAGTACTTC. Translated, it gives CASSWGLAGGLRSYEQYF. V and J are TRBV5-1 and TRBJ2-7; 12 nucleotides match TRBD2. This CDR3 is 18 amino acids long. V lost 3 bases to trimming and J lost 1 base; unmatched junction nucleotides: 11. The germline gives CDR1 SGHRS, CDR2 YFSETQ.

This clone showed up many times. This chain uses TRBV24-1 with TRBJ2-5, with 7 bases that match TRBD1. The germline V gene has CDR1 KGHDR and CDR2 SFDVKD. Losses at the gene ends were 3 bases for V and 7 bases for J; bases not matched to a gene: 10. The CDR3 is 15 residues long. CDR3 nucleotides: TGTGCCACCAGTGATCCCACAGGGGAAGGCGGGACCCAGTACTTC. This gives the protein CATSDPTGEGGTQYF.

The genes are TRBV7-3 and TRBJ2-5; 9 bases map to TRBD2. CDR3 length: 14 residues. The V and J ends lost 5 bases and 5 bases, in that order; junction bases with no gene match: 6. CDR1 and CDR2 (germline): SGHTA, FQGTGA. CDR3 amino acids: CASSQAGGGETQYF. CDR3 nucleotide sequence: TGTGCCAGCAGCCAAGCGGGAGGCGGGGAGACCCAGTACTTC.

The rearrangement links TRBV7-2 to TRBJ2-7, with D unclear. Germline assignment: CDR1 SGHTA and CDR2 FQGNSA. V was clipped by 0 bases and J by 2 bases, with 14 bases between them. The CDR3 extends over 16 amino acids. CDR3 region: CASSLAPNGAAYEQYF. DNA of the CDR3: TGTGCCAGCAGCTTAGCCCCCAATGGAGCCGCCTACGAGCAGTACTTC. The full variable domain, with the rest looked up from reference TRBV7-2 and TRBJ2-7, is GAGVSQSPSNKVTEKGKDVELRCDPISGHTALYWYRQSLGQGLEFLIYFQGNSAPDKSGLPSDRFSAERTGGSVSTLTIQRTQQEDSAVYLCASSLAPNGAAYEQYFGPGTRLTVT.

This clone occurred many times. CDR3 protein: CASSDPIPGLVHNEQFF. The CDR3 bases are TGTGCCAGCAGTGACCCCATCCCGGGACTAGTCCACAATGAGCAGTTCTTC. This chain connects TRBV25-1 to TRBJ2-1, with 8 nucleotides matching TRBD2. Germline CDR1 reads MGHDK; CDR2 reads SYGVNS. The V gene end was trimmed by 3 bases and the J gene end by 5 bases; junction bases not matched to a gene: 12. The CDR3 covers 17 residues.

The chain's CDR3 is CASSLGQTLNTEAFF. The CDR3 DNA is TGCGCCAGCAGCTTGGGACAGACTCTGAACACTGAAGCTTTCTTT. The V and J genes are TRBV5-1 and TRBJ1-1, with a tentative D call TRBD1 (5 bases). The V end lost 0 bases, the J end lost 0 bases, and 9 bases lay between the germline ends. The CDR3 is 15 amino acids. Germline lookup yields CDR1 SGHRS and CDR2 YFSETQ.

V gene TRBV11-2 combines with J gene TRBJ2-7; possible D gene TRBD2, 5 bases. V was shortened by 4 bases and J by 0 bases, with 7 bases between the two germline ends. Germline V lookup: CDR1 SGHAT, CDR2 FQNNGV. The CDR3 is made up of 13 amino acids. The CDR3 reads CASSSAASYEQYF. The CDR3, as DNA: TGTGCCAGCAGCTCAGCGGCCTCCTACGAGCAGTACTTC.

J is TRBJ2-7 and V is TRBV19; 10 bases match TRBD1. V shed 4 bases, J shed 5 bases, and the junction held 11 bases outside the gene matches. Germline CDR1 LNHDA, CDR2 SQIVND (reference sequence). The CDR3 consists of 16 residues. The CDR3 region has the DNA TGTGCCAGTAGTAAGTGGCGAGGACAGGGGGTCAACGAGCAGTACTTC. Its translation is CASSKWRGQGVNEQYF.

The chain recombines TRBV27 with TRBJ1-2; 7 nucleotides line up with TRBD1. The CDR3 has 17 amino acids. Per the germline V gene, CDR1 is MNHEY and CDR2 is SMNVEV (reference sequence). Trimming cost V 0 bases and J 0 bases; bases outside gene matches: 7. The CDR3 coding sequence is TGTGCCAGCAGTTTATCGAAAAGGGGGCTTACTAACTATGGCTACACCTTC. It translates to CASSLSKRGLTNYGYTF.

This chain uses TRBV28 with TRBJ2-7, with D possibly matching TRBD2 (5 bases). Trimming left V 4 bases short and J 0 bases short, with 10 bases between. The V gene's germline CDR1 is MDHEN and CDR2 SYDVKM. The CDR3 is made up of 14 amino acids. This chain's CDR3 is CASSSPGSSYEQYF. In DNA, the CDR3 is TGTGCCAGCAGTTCCCCGGGGAGCTCCTACGAGCAGTACTTC.

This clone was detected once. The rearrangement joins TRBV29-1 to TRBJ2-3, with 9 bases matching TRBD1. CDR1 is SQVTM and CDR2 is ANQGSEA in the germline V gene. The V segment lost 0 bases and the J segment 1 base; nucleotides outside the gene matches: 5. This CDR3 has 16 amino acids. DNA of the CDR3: TGCAGCGTTGAAGAAAACCGGGACAGGGGCACAGATACGCAGTATTTT. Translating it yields CSVEENRDRGTDTQYF.

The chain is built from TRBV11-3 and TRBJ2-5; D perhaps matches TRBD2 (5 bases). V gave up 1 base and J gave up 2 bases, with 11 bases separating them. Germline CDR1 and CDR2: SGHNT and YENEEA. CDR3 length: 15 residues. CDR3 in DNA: TGTGCCAGCAGCTTAGGTGGAGGACCACAAGAGACCCAGTACTTC. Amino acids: CASSLGGGPQETQYF.

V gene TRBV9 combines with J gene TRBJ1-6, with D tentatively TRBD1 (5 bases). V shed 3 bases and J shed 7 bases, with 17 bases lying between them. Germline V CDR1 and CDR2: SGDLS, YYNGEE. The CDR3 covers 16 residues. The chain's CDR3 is CASSALNQGVNSPLHF. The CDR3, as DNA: TGTGCCAGCAGCGCCTTAAATCAGGGTGTCAATTCACCCCTCCACTTT. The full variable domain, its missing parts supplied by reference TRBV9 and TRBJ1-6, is DSGVTQTPKHLITATGQRVTLRCSPRSGDLSVYWYQQSLDQGLQFLIQYYNGEERAKGNILERFSAQQFPDLHSELNLSSLELGDSALYFCASSALNQGVNSPLHFGNGTRLTVT.

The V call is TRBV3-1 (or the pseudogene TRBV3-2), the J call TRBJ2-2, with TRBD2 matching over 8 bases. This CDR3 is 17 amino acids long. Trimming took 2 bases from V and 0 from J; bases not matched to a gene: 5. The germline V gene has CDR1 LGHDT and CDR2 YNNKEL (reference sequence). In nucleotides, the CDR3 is TGTGCCAGCAGCCAACTCACTAGCGGAGCGAACACCGGGGAGCTGTTTTTT. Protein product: CASSQLTSGANTGELFF.

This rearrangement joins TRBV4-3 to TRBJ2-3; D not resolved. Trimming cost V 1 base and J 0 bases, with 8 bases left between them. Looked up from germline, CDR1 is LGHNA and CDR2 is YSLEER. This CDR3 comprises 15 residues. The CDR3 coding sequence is TGCGCCAGCAGCCAAGGACACGCTAGCACAGATACGCAGTATTTT. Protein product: CASSQGHASTDTQYF.